This section outlines one T cell receptor beta chain sequence together with its context. This clonotype was seen a single time. This receptor's antigen is unknown. The sample holds no much larger clone one base away, and base qualities are not on file. A lone read gives weak evidence. Sequencing was performed on an Illumina HiSeq 1500. TCRdb took the public reads, trimmed them with fastp at Q25, ran MiXCR for clone calling and kept in-frame beta chains. CDR3 protein duplicates are merged, each entry listing the most common genes and DNA. A total of hundreds of thousands of distinct CDR3 sequences appear in this sample, 35% of them only once. The top ten clones comprise roughly 2.8% of the sample. The data derive from a study of T cell repertoires in cytomegalovirus infection (dated by TCRdb to the late 2010s). About the investigation overall: Donor HLA type was relevant to the analysis, as public TCR beta signatures indicated carriage of CMV infection together with the matching HLA type.

The V end loses 6 bases and the J end loses 8 bases, and a stretch of 22 bases separates them. Via the germline V gene, CDR1 is MNHGY and CDR2 SAAAGT. Reading from cysteine to phenylalanine, the CDR3 counts 15 amino acids. Of the read, only the CDR3 DNA is kept; its 45 bases are in frame from base 1. The research as a whole found: The ex vivo response was dominated by HLA-C-restricted CMV-specific TCR beta clonotypes, which also provided the single most frequent clonotype in two of eight donors. Carriers of CMV infection plus the relevant HLA type were discriminated by the cumulative frequency of public TCR beta family members in the study cohort and in an independent roughly 340-donor cohort.

This clonotype originated in a human donor in good health (CMV status not recorded). Some clones in this sample may be carry-over from other donors' samples. The sequence links TRBV6-8 to TRBJ1-2; the best D guess is TRBD1, with 6 bases matching. The sequencing sample was made of PBMCs. The CDR3 sequence is CASRVAGTKGGGYTF. In nucleotide form, the sequence is TGTGCCAGCAGAGTAGCCGGGACCAAGGGGGGCGGCTACACCTTC.